The 9 T cell receptor beta chains reported below all come from one sample, sequenced in a study of tumor-infiltrating lymphocytes in primary liver carcinoma (TCRdb year 2017). Sequencing instrument: Illumina HiSeq 2500. A constant-region primer and ProtoScript II reverse transcriptase were used to reverse-transcribe TCRbeta-specific cDNA from approximately 500 ng total RNA. The TCRbeta libraries were prepared through three rounds of nested multiplex PCR following a slightly modified ARM-PCR procedure. Multiplex TRBV1-TRBV30 forward primers and a Cbeta reverse primer were used in the first two PCR rounds, each of which was run for roughly 10 cycles. TCRdb applied fastp at Q25 and MiXCR to the public reads, then kept only in-frame beta chains. Each entry merges the rows of one CDR3 protein and shows their most common DNA and genes. This sample comprises around 330,000 distinct CDR3 sequences, 50% to 75% of them detected only once. Of the sample, approximately 15% falls within the top ten clones.

Blood RNA was extracted from unsorted whole blood using TRIzol reagent, and germline DNA was obtained with the DNeasy Blood & Tissue kit. Sequenced sample: peripheral blood. Source of these receptors: a woman aged 30 to 39 with primary liver carcinoma and hepatitis B virus infection.

This clonotype occurred a few times. The chain has TRBV6-5 and TRBJ1-5; D gene uncertain. In germline, CDR1 is MNHEY, CDR2 SVGAGI. The V end was cut by 6 bases, the J end by 4 bases, with 13 bases between. This CDR3 has 14 residues. As DNA, the CDR3 is TGTGCCAGCAGGGCCGACGGGATAAATCAGCCCCAGCATTTT. Protein product: CASRADGINQPQHF.

As regards this clonotype: A much larger clone differs by one base, so this may be a read error. The chain couples TRBV29-1 to TRBJ2-1; TRBD2 matches at 7 bases. Germline V lookup: CDR1 SQVTM, CDR2 ANQGSEA. The CDR3 sequence is 14 residues long. CDR3 nucleotide sequence: TGCGGCGTTGACCGCAGGGAGGGATACAATGAGCAGTTCTTC. Its translation is CGVDRREGYNEQFF.

On this clonotype: A read error is possible here, since a much larger clone lies one base away. V and J are TRBV23-1 and TRBJ2-7; no reliable D call. TRBV23-1 is identified as an open reading frame with a role that is uncertain. The CDR3 is 11 residues long. Trimming took off 2 bases at V and 3 bases at J, with 2 bases between the two ends. Written as DNA, the CDR3 is TGCGCCAGCAGTCAAAACTACGAGCAGTACTTC. Translated, it gives CASSQNYEQYF.

This rearrangement joins TRBV4-2 to TRBJ2-7; D perhaps matches TRBD1 (5 bases). The length of the CDR3 is 15 residues. Germline assignment: CDR1 LGHNA and CDR2 YNFKEQ. Trimming removed 1 base at V and 3 bases at J, with 13 bases between. The CDR3: CASSQGQQAIYEQYF. CDR3 nucleotide sequence: TGTGCCAGCAGCCAAGGTCAACAGGCCATCTACGAGCAGTACTTC.

Note on this clonotype: The junction shows a germline mismatch at one end, possibly a read error. The chain recombines TRBV6-5 with TRBJ2-7; 8 positions match TRBD1. There are 17 residues in the CDR3. Germline V gives CDR1 MNHEY, CDR2 SVGAGI. CDR3 bases: TGTGCCAGCAGTTACCCGTGGCTTGGACAGGGTCCCTACGAGCAATACTTC. Protein: CASSYPWLGQGPYEQYF.

Concerning this clonotype itself: One end of the junction does not line up with germline, which may come from a read error. The chain recombines TRBV7-9 with TRBJ2-7; no clear D. Germline V gene data show CDR1 as SEHNR and CDR2 as FQNEAQ (reference sequence). The CDR3 covers 11 residues. The CDR3 region is CASSVNYEQYF. DNA for the CDR3: TGTGCTAGCAGCGTCAACTACGAGCAGTACTTC. The full variable domain, completed using reference TRBV7-9 and TRBJ2-7, is DTGVSQNPRHKITKRGQNVTFRCDPISEHNRLYWYRQTLGQGPEFLTYFQNEAQLEKSRLLSDRFSAERPKGSFSTLEIQRTEQGDSAMYLCASSVNYEQYFGPGTRLTVT.

J is TRBJ2-3 and V is TRBV5-1; the D call may be TRBD1 or TRBD2 (5 bases each). The CDR3 spans 12 residues. V was shortened by 4 bases and J by 6 bases, with 9 bases between the two germline ends. CDR1 and CDR2 (germline): SGHRS, YFSETQ. The CDR3 spells CASSSEGDTQYF. The DNA for the CDR3 is TGCGCCAGCAGCAGCGAGGGGGATACGCAGTATTTT.

This clonotype came up many times. V usage is TRBV5-4 and J usage is TRBJ2-7; the D call may be TRBD1 or TRBD2 (6 bases each). Trimming took 6 bases from V and 7 from J, leaving 23 bases between them. The CDR3 is 15 amino acids. CDR1 and CDR2 from the germline V gene are SGHNT and YYREEE (reference sequence). The chain's CDR3 is CASTFGGGAAREQYF. Here the CDR3 DNA reads TGTGCCAGCACCTTTGGGGGCGGGGCGGCTCGGGAGCAGTACTTC.

Regarding this clonotype: A much bigger clone sits one base away, suggesting this may be a read error. The rearrangement uses TRBV29-1 and TRBJ1-5, with a tentative D call TRBD1 (6 bases). V was shortened by 8 bases and J by 9 bases, with 20 bases between the two germline ends. Germline CDR1 SQVTM, CDR2 ANQGSEA. This CDR3 is built from 13 residues. This chain's CDR3 is CSFVLGALGPQHF. The CDR3 DNA sequence: TGCAGCTTTGTACTGGGGGCGCTTGGGCCCCAGCATTTT.